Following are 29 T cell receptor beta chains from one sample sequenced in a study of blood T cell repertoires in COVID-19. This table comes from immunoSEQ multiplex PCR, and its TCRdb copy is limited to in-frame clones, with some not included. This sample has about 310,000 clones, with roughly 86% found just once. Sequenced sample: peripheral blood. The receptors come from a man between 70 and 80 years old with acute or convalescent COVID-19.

CDR3: CASSVRTGGRGGYTF. The CDR3 nucleotides read TGTGCCAGCAGTGTCCGGACAGGGGGTAGAGGGGGCTACACCTTC. The rearrangement joins TRBV25-1 to TRBJ1-2, with TRBD1 matching 10 bases. V shed 4 bases, J shed 8 bases, and the junction held 10 bases outside the gene matches. This CDR3 has 15 amino acids. CDR1 and CDR2 from the germline V gene are MGHDK and SYGVNS.

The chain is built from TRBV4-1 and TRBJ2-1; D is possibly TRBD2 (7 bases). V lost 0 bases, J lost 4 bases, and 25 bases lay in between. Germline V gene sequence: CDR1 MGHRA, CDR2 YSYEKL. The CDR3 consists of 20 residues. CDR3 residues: CASSQEGGLVFLGAYNEQFF. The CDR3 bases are TGCGCCAGCAGCCAAGAAGGAGGACTAGTTTTCCTGGGGGCTTACAATGAGCAGTTCTTC.

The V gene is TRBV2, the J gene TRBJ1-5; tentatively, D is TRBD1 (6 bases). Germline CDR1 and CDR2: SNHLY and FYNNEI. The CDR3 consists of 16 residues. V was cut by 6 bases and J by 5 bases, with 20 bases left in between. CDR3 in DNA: TGTGCCAGCAGCTATGAACAGGGTCTGCCCGATCAGCCCCAGCATTTT. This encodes CASSYEQGLPDQPQHF.

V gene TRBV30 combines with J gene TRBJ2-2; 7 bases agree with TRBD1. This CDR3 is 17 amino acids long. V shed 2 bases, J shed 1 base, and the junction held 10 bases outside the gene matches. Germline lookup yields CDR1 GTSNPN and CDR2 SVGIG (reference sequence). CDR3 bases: TGTGCCTGGAGTCCCCTGACAGGGAGAGGGAACACCGGGGAGCTGTTTTTT. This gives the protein CAWSPLTGRGNTGELFF.

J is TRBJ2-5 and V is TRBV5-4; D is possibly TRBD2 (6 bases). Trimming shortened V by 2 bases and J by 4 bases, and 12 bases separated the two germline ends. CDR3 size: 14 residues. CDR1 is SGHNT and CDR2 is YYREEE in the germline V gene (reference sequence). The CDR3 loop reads CASSFPGTGETQYF. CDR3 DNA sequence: TGTGCCAGCAGCTTCCCCGGGACTGGAGAGACCCAGTACTTC.

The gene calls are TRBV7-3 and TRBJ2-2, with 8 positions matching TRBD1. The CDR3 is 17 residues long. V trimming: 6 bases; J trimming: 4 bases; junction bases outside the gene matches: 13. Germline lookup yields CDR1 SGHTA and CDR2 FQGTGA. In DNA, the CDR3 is TGTGCCAGCAGTTCAGGGGGTGCAGGGGGCGTCACCGGGGAGCTGTTTTTT. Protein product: CASSSGGAGGVTGELFF. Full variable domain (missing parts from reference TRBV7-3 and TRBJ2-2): GAGVSQTPSNKVTEKGKYVELRCDPISGHTALYWYRQSLGQGPEFLIYFQGTGAADDSGLPNDRFFAVRPEGSVSTLKIQRTERGDSAVYLCASSSGGAGGVTGELFFGEGSRLTVL.

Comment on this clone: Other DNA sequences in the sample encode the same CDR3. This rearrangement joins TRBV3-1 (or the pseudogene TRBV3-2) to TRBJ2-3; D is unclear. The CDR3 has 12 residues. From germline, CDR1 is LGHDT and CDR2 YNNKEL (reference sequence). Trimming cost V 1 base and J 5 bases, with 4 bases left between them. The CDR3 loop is CASSQVRDTQYF. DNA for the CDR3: TGTGCCAGCAGCCAAGTGAGAGATACGCAGTATTTT.

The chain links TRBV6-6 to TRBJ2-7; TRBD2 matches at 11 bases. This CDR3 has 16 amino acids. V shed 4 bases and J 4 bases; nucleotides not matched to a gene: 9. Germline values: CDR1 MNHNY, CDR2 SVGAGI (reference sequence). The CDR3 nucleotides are TGTGCCAGCAGTTTGGGACTAGCGGCCTCCGGGTACGAGCAGTACTTC. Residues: CASSLGLAASGYEQYF.

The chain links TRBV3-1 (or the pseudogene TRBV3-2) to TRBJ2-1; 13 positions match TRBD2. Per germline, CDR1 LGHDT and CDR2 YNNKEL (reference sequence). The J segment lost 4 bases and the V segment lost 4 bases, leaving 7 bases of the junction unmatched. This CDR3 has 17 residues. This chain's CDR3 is CASSRGKTSGRYNEQFF. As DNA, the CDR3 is TGTGCCAGCAGCCGAGGCAAGACTAGCGGGAGGTACAATGAGCAGTTCTTC.

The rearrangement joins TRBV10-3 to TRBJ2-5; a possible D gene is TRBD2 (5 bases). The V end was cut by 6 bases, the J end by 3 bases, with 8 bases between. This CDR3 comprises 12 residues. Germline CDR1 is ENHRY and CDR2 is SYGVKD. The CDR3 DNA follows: TGTGCCATCAGCGGGGTAAAAGAGACCCAGTACTTC. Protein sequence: CAISGVKETQYF.

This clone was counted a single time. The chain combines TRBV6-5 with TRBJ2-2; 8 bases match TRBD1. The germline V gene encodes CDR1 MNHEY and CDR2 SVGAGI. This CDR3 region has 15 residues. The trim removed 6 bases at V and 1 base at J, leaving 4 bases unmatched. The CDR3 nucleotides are TGTGCCAGCAGCGCCGGGACAGGGAACACCGGGGAGCTGTTTTTT. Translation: CASSAGTGNTGELFF.

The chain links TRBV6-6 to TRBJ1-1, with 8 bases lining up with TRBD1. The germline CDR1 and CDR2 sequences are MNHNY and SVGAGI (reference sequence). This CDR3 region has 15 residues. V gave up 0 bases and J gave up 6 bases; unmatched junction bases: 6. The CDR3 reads CASSYSDRALSEAFF. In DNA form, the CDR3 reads TGTGCCAGCAGTTACTCGGACAGGGCGTTATCTGAAGCTTTCTTT.

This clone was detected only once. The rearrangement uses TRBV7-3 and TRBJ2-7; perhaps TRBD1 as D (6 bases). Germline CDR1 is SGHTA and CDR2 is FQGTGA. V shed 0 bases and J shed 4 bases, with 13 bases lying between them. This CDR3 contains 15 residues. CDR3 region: CASSLTGLQGYEQYF. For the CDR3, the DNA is TGTGCCAGCAGCTTAACTGGCCTACAGGGTTACGAGCAGTACTTC.

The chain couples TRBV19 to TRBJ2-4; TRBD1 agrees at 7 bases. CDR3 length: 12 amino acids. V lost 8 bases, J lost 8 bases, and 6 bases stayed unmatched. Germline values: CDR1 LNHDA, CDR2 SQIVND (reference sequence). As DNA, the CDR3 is TGTGCCAGTGGACAGGCGTGGGACATTCAGTACTTC. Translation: CASGQAWDIQYF.

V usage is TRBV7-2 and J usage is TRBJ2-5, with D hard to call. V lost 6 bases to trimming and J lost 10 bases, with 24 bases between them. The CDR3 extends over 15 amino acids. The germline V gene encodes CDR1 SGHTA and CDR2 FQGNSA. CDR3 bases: TGTGCCAGCAGTTTACTTCCGATGTCACCGCTCGGCCAGTACTTC. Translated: CASSLLPMSPLGQYF. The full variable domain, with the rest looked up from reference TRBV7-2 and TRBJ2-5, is GAGVSQSPSNKVTEKGKDVELRCDPISGHTALYWYRQSLGQGLEFLIYFQGNSAPDKSGLPSDRFSAERTGGSVSTLTIQRTQQEDSAVYLCASSLLPMSPLGQYFGPGTRLLVL.

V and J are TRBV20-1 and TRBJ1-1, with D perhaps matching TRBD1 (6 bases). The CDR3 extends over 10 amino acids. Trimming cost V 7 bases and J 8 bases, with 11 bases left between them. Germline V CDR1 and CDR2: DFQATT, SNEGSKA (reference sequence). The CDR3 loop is CSVGGQEAFF. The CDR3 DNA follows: TGCAGTGTCGGAGGACAGGAAGCTTTCTTT.

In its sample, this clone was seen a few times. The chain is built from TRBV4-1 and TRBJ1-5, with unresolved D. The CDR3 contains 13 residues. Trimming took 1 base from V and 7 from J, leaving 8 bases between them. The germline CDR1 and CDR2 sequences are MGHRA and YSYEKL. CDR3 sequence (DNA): TGCGCCAGCAGCCAAGCCAGGAACCAGCCCCAGCATTTT. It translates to CASSQARNQPQHF.

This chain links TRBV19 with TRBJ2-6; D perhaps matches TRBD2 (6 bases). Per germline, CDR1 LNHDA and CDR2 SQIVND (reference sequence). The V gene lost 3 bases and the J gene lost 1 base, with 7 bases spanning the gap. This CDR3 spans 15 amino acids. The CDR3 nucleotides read TGTGCCAGTAGTATGGAGGGATCTGGGGCCAACGTCCTGACTTTC. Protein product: CASSMEGSGANVLTF.

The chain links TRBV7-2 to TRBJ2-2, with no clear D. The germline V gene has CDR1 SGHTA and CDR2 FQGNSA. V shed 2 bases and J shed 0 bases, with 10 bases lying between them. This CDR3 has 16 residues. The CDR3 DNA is TGTGCCAGCAGCTTACAGGTTCACTCGAACACCGGGGAGCTGTTTTTT. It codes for CASSLQVHSNTGELFF.

The CDR3 reads CASKRGDTQYF. CDR3 DNA sequence: TGTGCCAGTAAAAGGGGAGATACGCAGTATTTT. This chain connects TRBV19 to TRBJ2-3, with TRBD1 as a possible D gene (5 bases). The CDR3 is made up of 11 amino acids. CDR1 and CDR2 (germline): LNHDA, SQIVND (reference sequence). V lost 7 bases, J lost 5 bases, and 7 bases lay in between.

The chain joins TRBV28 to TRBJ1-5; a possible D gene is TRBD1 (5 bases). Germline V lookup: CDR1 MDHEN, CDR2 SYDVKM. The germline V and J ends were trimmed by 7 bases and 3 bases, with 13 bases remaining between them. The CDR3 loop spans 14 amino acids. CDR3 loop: CASIQGGNNQPQHF. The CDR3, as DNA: TGTGCCAGCATTCAGGGCGGGAACAATCAGCCCCAGCATTTT. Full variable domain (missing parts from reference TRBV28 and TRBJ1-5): DVKVTQSSRYLVKRTGEKVFLECVQDMDHENMFWYRQDPGLGLRLIYFSYDVKMKEKGDIPEGYSVSREKKERFSLILESASTNQTSMYLCASIQGGNNQPQHFGDGTRLSIL.

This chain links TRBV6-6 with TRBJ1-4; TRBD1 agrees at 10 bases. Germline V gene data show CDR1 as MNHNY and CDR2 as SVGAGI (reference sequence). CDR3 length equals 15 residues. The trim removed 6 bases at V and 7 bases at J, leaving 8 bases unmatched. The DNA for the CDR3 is TGTGCCAGCAGCCGCGACAGGGGGCGGGTTGAAAAACTGTTTTTT. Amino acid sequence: CASSRDRGRVEKLFF.

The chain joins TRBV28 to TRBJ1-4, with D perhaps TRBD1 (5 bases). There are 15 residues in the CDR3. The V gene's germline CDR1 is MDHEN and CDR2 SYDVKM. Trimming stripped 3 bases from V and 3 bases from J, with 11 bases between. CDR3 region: CASSLGGSANEKLFF. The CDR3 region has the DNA TGTGCCAGCAGTTTGGGGGGGTCGGCTAATGAAAAACTGTTTTTT.

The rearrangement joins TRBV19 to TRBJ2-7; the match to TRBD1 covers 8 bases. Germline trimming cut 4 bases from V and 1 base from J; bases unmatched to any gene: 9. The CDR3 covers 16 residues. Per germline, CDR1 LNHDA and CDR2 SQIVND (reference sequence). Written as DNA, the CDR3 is TGTGCCAGTAGTAGAGGACAGGGTGCGGGGTCCTACGAGCAGTACTTC. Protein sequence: CASSRGQGAGSYEQYF. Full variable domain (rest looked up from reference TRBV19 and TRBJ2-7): DGGITQSPKYLFRKEGQNVTLSCEQNLNHDAMYWYRQDPGQGLRLIYYSQIVNDFQKGDIAEGYSVSREKKESFPLTVTSAQKNPTAFYLCASSRGQGAGSYEQYFGPGTRLTVT.

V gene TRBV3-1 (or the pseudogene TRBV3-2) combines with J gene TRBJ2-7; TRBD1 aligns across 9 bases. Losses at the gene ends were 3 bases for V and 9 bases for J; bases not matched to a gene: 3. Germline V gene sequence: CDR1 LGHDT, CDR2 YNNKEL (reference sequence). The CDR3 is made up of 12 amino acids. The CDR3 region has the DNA TGTGCCAGCAGCCAGAGGGGACAGGGGCAGTACTTC. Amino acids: CASSQRGQGQYF.

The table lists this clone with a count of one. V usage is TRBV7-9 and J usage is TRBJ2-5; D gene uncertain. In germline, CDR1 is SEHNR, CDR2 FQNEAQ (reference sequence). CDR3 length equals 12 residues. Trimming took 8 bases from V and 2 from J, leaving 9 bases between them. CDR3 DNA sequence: TGTGCCAGCCACAGTCCACAAGAGACCCAGTACTTC. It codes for CASHSPQETQYF.

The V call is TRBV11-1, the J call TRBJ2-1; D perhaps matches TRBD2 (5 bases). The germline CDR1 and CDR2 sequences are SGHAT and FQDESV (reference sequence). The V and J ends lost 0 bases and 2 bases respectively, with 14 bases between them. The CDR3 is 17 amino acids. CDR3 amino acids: CASSLALPTGTYNEQFF. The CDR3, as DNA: TGTGCCAGCAGCTTAGCGCTCCCAACCGGGACCTACAATGAGCAGTTCTTC.

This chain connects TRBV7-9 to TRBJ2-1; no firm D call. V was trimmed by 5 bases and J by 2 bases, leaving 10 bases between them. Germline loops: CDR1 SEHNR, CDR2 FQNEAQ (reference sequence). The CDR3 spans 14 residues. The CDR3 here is CASSPDGAYNEQFF. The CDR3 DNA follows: TGTGCCAGCAGCCCTGACGGAGCCTACAATGAGCAGTTCTTC.

The CDR3 region has the DNA TGTGCCAGCAGCTTTGACAGGGGCCAAGAGACCCAGTACTTC. Protein sequence: CASSFDRGQETQYF. The chain carries TRBV7-2 and TRBJ2-5; TRBD1 matches 8 bases. The CDR3 covers 14 residues. Unmatched junction bases numbered 1, after V lost 3 bases and J lost 1 base. From germline, CDR1 is SGHTA and CDR2 FQGNSA.